This T cell receptor (beta chain) stems from a study of T-cell memory formation after mild COVID-19. Overall study: Largely, the TCR clusters proved donor specific. Study outcomes and limitations: Contracting CD4+ clones lay largely in CM and EM, with CD8+ ones residing in EMRA.

CDR3 length equals 15 residues. Germline CDR1 LGHNA, CDR2 YSLEER. The V and J ends lost 1 base and 1 base, in that order; junction bases with no gene match: 3. For this clonotype: Its antigen is unknown.

Researchers used 5'RACE with constant-segment primers to make TCR alpha and TCR beta cDNA libraries that carry sample barcodes and UMIs. MiXCR, run by TCRdb on the 5' RACE reads, gives a single entry per CDR3 protein. This sample carries 250,000 or so distinct CDR3 sequences, about a sixth of them seen once, and the ten largest clones take 23%. The sequenced sample consisted of PBMCs or a T cell subset sorted from them (not recorded which). This clonotype was sampled from a man between 18 and 35 years old who had mild COVID-19 (a few samples of this study predate the infection). Cell type and time point are not known. The J gene is TRBJ2-5, the V gene TRBV4-3, with 7 bases identical to TRBD1. This CDR3 reads CASSQARGSQETQYF. For the CDR3, the DNA is TGCGCCAGCAGCCAAGCCAGGGGGTCCCAAGAGACCCAGTACTTC.